The entry below gives a single T cell receptor beta chain sequence along with its context. Its target is not known. This specimen comes from a study of CD4 T cell repertoires in COVID-19. Overall study: Relabeled CFSE-low cells, IL-2-expanded for 10 days, met spikes from other coronaviruses. The study, taken as a whole, reports: In SARS-CoV and/or HKU1 spike cultures, between about 6 and 25% of SARS-CoV-2 clonotypes reappeared. Suggested intraclonal diversification: top SARS-CoV-2-reactive clonotypes appeared in two or three memory subsets.

V shed 3 bases and J shed 7 bases, with 16 bases lying between them. The CDR3 runs 15 residues. Germline V CDR1 and CDR2: SGHAT, FQDESV (reference sequence). Assay used: immunoSEQ multiplex PCR; TCRdb lists only in-frame clones, some missing. The table records approximately 75,000 clones, around four fifths of them present only once. No culture step preceded sequencing of the ex vivo isolated memory T cells. The chain uses TRBV11-1 and TRBJ2-1, with D maybe TRBD2 (5 bases). The clonotype was recovered from a human donor who had COVID-19. The sequencing here drew on CD4+ T cells from peripheral blood, taken after recovery from COVID-19. This chain's CDR3 is CASSLLTGSSNEQFF. The CDR3 nucleotides read TGTGCCAGCAGCTTGTTAACGGGGAGCTCTAATGAGCAGTTCTTC.